What follows are 3 T cell receptor beta chains derived from one specimen sequenced in a study of monozygotic twins with inflammatory bowel disease (dated by TCRdb to the late 2010s). The library was produced with 5' RACE. The sample was run on an Illumina HiSeq 2500. The reads, reprocessed by TCRdb, yield one row per CDR3 protein sequence and no DNA. In this sample's table one finds 350,000 to 550,000 distinct CDR3 sequences. About 2.3% of the sample is held by the ten biggest clonotypes. The sequencing sample was made of blood. The receptors here all came from a human donor with ulcerative colitis or Crohn's disease, or a healthy co-twin of an affected twin (not recorded which).

CDR3 in amino acids: CASSQTSGGQETQYF. The chain links TRBV7-3 to TRBJ2-5; the D gene TCRdb calls, TRBD2, cannot be checked with no DNA. CDR1 is SGHTA and CDR2 is FQGTGA in the germline V gene. The CDR3 contains 15 residues.

The chain carries TRBV19 and TRBJ2-1; without DNA, the TCRdb call of TRBD2 cannot be checked. The germline CDR1 and CDR2 sequences are LNHDA and SQIVND (reference sequence). The CDR3 is made up of 11 amino acids. CDR3 loop: CASSRRNQQFF.

This chain uses TRBV20-1 with TRBJ2-7; TCRdb's D call, TRBD1, is unchecked because there is no DNA. In germline, CDR1 is DFQATT, CDR2 SNEGSKA (reference sequence). The CDR3 sequence is 12 residues long. The CDR3 protein is CSARDQGHEQYF.